Below are 4 T cell receptor beta chains sequenced from a single sample in a study of blood T cell repertoires in COVID-19. Produced via immunoSEQ multiplex PCR; TCRdb's table is partial and in-frame only. The table records some 110,000 clones, approximately 86% of them present only once. Input material: peripheral blood. The receptors were sampled from a man aged 40-55 years with acute or convalescent COVID-19.

This chain links TRBV6-5 with TRBJ1-1, with 10 positions matching TRBD1. CDR1 MNHEY and CDR2 SVGAGI come from the germline V gene. This CDR3 region has 14 residues. V was pared by 7 bases and J by 5 bases, with 7 bases of the junction left unmatched. Here the CDR3 reads CASTRQGAYTEAFF. The CDR3 DNA reads TGTGCCAGCACACGACAGGGGGCCTATACTGAAGCTTTCTTT.

In this sample, this clone turned up once. The V and J genes are TRBV9 and TRBJ1-1; 7 nucleotides match TRBD1. Germline CDR1 reads SGDLS; CDR2 reads YYNGEE. This CDR3 is built from 15 residues. Trimming removed 3 bases from V and 0 bases from J; junction bases left unmatched: 5. The CDR3 spells CASSGRDRMNTEAFF. CDR3 sequence (DNA): TGTGCCAGCAGCGGTCGGGACAGAATGAACACTGAAGCTTTCTTT.

The chain has TRBV12-5 and TRBJ1-6, with 8 bases aligning to TRBD1. CDR1 and CDR2 from the germline V gene are LGHNT and FRNRAP. The CDR3 consists of 19 residues. J was trimmed by 4 bases and V by 5 bases; bases with no gene match: 16. The CDR3 loop is CASGQRQGPRMPYNSPLHF. As DNA, the CDR3 is TGTGCTAGTGGTCAACGACAGGGGCCCCGTATGCCGTATAATTCACCCCTCCACTTT.

This CDR3 is CAWSSLAGPYEQYF. As DNA, the CDR3 is TGTGCCTGGAGTTCGCTAGCGGGCCCCTACGAGCAGTACTTC. The chain has TRBV30 and TRBJ2-7, with 8 bases matching TRBD2. Germline V gene data show CDR1 as GTSNPN and CDR2 as SVGIG (reference sequence). The CDR3 has 14 residues. V lost 2 bases, J lost 2 bases, and 5 bases stayed unmatched.